The following is a T cell receptor (beta chain) sequence with its context. The sample belongs to a study of control samples from healthy donors and cancer patients. Measured with immunoSEQ multiplex PCR; TCRdb has only the in-frame clones, and not every one. The table lists 70,000 to 80,000 clones, 80% to 90% of them singletons, with about 1.9% in the top ten. V was cut by 0 bases and J by 1 base, with 10 bases left in between. The CDR3 extends over 17 amino acids. The germline CDR1 and CDR2 sequences are LGHDT and YNNKEL (reference sequence). This chain joins TRBV3-1 (or the pseudogene TRBV3-2) and TRBJ2-6; D remains ambiguous. This TCR was recovered from a woman in her fifties or sixties with head and neck cancer. Sequenced input: PBMCs. DNA for the CDR3: TGTGCCAGCAGCCAAGATGGCTGGATTTCTGGGGCCAACGTCCTGACTTTC. Its translation is CASSQDGWISGANVLTF.